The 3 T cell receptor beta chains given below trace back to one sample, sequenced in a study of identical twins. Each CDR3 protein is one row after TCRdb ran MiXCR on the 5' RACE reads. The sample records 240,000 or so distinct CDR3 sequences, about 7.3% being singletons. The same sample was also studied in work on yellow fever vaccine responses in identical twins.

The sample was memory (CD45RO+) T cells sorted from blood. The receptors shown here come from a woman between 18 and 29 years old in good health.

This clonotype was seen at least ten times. CDR3 loop: CATSEAPGGPVEQYF. In nucleotides, the CDR3 is TGCGCCACTTCCGAAGCGCCGGGGGGCCCCGTCGAGCAGTACTTC. The V gene is TRBV5-1, the J gene TRBJ2-7, with a weak D call TRBD2 (7 bases). The CDR3 runs to 15 residues. Germline CDR1 reads SGHRS; CDR2 reads YFSETQ. V was trimmed by 9 bases and J by 6 bases, leaving 25 bases between them.

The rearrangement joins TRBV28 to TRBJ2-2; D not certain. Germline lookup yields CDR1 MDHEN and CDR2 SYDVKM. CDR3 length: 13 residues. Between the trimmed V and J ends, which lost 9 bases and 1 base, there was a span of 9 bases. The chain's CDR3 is CASERLNTGELFF. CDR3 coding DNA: TGTGCCAGTGAGCGACTGAACACCGGGGAGCTGTTTTTT.

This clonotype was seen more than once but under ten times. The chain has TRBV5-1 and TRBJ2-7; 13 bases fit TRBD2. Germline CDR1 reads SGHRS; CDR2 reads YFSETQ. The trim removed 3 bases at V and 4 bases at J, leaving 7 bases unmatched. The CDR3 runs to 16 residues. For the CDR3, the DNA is TGCGCCAGCAGCTCCCGGACTAGCGGGAGTGGTTACGAGCAGTACTTC. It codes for CASSSRTSGSGYEQYF. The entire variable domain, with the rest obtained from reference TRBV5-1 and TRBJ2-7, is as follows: KAGVTQTPRYLIKTRGQQVTLSCSPISGHRSVSWYQQTPGQGLQFLFEYFSETQRNKGNFPGRFSGRQFSNSRSEMNVSTLELGDSALYLCASSSRTSGSGYEQYFGPGTRLTVT.